The 10 T cell receptor beta chains in this list originate from one sample, sequenced in a study of T cell repertoires in cytomegalovirus infection. TCRdb fed the reads into MiXCR, producing one record per CDR3 protein. The repertoire has about 260,000 distinct CDR3 sequences, 12% to 15% of them found once; the top ten carry 8.5% to 10%. Sequencing input: PBMCs. The receptors stem from a human donor in good health (CMV status not recorded). Some clones in this sample may be carry-over from other donors' samples.

The chain combines TRBV28 with TRBJ2-1; 13 nucleotides match TRBD2. The germline V gene has CDR1 MDHEN and CDR2 SYDVKM. The CDR3 is made up of 18 amino acids. V lost 6 bases to trimming and J lost 7 bases; unmatched junction nucleotides: 15. CDR3 in DNA: TGTGCCAGCAGCTCACCTCGTCGGACTAGCGGGAGTTTGAATGAGCAGTTCTTC. It specifies CASSSPRRTSGSLNEQFF.

This clonotype was detected a few times. V usage is TRBV2 and J usage is TRBJ2-2; no clear D gene. The germline V and J ends were trimmed by 5 bases and 3 bases, with 10 bases remaining between them. The CDR3 sequence is 14 residues long. Germline CDR1 and CDR2: SNHLY and FYNNEI. This CDR3 is CASSSRPYTGELFF. For the CDR3, the DNA is TGTGCCAGCAGTTCTCGACCGTACACCGGGGAGCTGTTTTTT.

This clonotype was counted ten times or more. CDR3 coding DNA: TGTGCCAGCAGTCGGACTAGCGGGCTATACAATGAGCAGTTCTTC. Amino acids: CASSRTSGLYNEQFF. J is TRBJ2-1 and V is TRBV28, with 11 bases matching TRBD2. Germline V gene sequence: CDR1 MDHEN, CDR2 SYDVKM. CDR3 length: 15 amino acids. With 5 bases clipped from V and 4 bases from J, the junction kept 4 bases outside the gene matches.

The rearrangement joins TRBV7-2 to TRBJ2-1; D possibly corresponds to TRBD2 (5 bases). Trimming removed 3 bases from V and 8 bases from J, with 11 bases in between. The CDR3 totals 13 residues. Germline-derived CDR1 and CDR2 are SGHTA and FQGNSA. The CDR3 protein is CASSFRGRYEQFF. The DNA for the CDR3 is TGTGCCAGCAGCTTTCGGGGAAGGTATGAGCAGTTCTTC.

This clonotype was observed a handful of times. The CDR3 sequence is CASSLFPPADTGELFF. CDR3 DNA: TGTGCCAGCAGCTTATTCCCCCCGGCAGACACCGGGGAGCTGTTTTTT. The rearrangement uses TRBV7-3 and TRBJ2-2; D is uncertain. The CDR3 is 16 amino acids. V was cut by 2 bases and J by 3 bases, with 13 bases left in between. Per germline, CDR1 SGHTA and CDR2 FQGTGA.

The CDR3 is CASSQEFSLHSGNTIYF. The CDR3, as DNA: TGTGCCAGCAGCCAAGAATTTTCACTGCACTCTGGAAACACCATATATTTT. This chain uses TRBV4-2 with TRBJ1-3; D uncertain. Germline V lookup: CDR1 LGHNA, CDR2 YNFKEQ. V lost 0 bases and J lost 0, with 12 bases in between. The CDR3 has 17 amino acids.

Note on this clonotype: A much larger clone sits a single nucleotide away, making a read error possible. The rearrangement joins TRBV19 to TRBJ1-2, with D possibly being TRBD1 (5 bases). V dropped 4 bases and J dropped 2 bases, with 14 bases sitting between them. This CDR3 spans 15 amino acids. Germline V gene lookup returns CDR1 LNHDA and CDR2 SQIVND (reference sequence). This CDR3 is CASSSRDCGNYGYTF. The CDR3, as DNA: TGTGCCAGTAGTAGTCGGGACTGCGGAAACTATGGCTACACCTTC.

The chain has TRBV7-9 and TRBJ1-5; no firm D call. V lost 8 bases to trimming and J lost 0 bases, with 11 bases between them. Per germline, CDR1 SEHNR and CDR2 FQNEAQ (reference sequence). This CDR3 has 14 residues. The CDR3 spells CASSGDYSNQPQHF. CDR3 DNA: TGTGCCAGCTCCGGGGATTATAGCAATCAGCCCCAGCATTTT.

This clonotype was seen many times. J is TRBJ2-7 and V is TRBV19, with TRBD1 matching over 10 bases. The CDR3 extends over 15 amino acids. The V gene end was trimmed by 3 bases and the J gene end by 4 bases; junction bases not matched to a gene: 6. Per the germline V gene, CDR1 is LNHDA and CDR2 is SQIVND (reference sequence). The CDR3 nucleotides are TGTGCCAGTAGTATCTCCGGGACAGGGGTGTACGAGCAGTACTTC. It is translated as CASSISGTGVYEQYF.

The chain uses TRBV12-3 or TRBV12-4 and TRBJ2-1; perhaps TRBD2 as D (5 bases). The CDR3 runs 13 residues. V was shortened by 6 bases and J by 8 bases, with 14 bases between the two germline ends. CDR3: CASRGPRAYEQFF. CDR3 sequence (DNA): TGTGCCAGCAGGGGTCCGAGGGCCTATGAGCAGTTCTTC.